The 16 T cell receptor beta chains reported below all come from one sample, sequenced in a study of blood T cell repertoires in COVID-19. TCRdb's copy holds only in-frame clones and misses some; the assay was immunoSEQ multiplex PCR. The data show 400,000 or so clones, around 90% seen once. The sequencing sample was made of PBMCs or T cells enriched from blood (not recorded which). These receptors were collected from a woman in her 40s with acute COVID-19.

The chain joins TRBV5-6 to TRBJ2-5; 9 bases line up with TRBD2. The CDR3 contains 16 residues. V was clipped by 2 bases and J by 5 bases; unmatched bases: 10. Looked up from germline, CDR1 is SGHDT and CDR2 is YYEEEE. CDR3 loop: CASSLLRRGGLETQYF. DNA for the CDR3: TGTGCCAGCAGCTTACTCCGGCGGGGGGGCCTGGAGACCCAGTACTTC.

The CDR3 sequence is CASSPRQGENIQYF. DNA for the CDR3: TGTGCCAGCAGCCCTCGACAGGGCGAAAACATTCAGTACTTC. The rearrangement links TRBV7-6 to TRBJ2-4, with 7 bases matching TRBD1. CDR1 is SGHVS, CDR2 FNYEAQ, per germline. Trimming cost V 5 bases and J 5 bases; bases outside gene matches: 6. The CDR3 length is 14 residues.

This clone was counted only a few times. V usage is TRBV29-1 and J usage is TRBJ2-7; 9 nucleotides agree with TRBD1. The junction had 6 bases not matched to a gene; V was cut back by 6 bases and J by 6 bases. The length of the CDR3 is 12 residues. CDR1 and CDR2 from the germline V gene are SQVTM and ANQGSEA. Written as DNA, the CDR3 is TGCAGCGTCCGGACAGGGGAGGGCGAGCAGTACTTC. It codes for CSVRTGEGEQYF.

The chain joins TRBV18 to TRBJ1-2; no clear D. V lost 3 bases, J lost 5 bases, and 13 bases lay in between. The CDR3 loop spans 14 amino acids. Germline CDR1 KGHSH, CDR2 LQKENI. The CDR3 DNA reads TGTGCCAGCTCACCCCTGAACGGGATATATGGCTACACCTTC. It is translated as CASSPLNGIYGYTF.

This clone was recorded once. The rearrangement links TRBV29-1 to TRBJ1-1; D remains ambiguous. The CDR3 extends over 12 amino acids. V dropped 6 bases and J dropped 6 bases, with 14 bases sitting between them. Germline loops: CDR1 SQVTM, CDR2 ANQGSEA. In nucleotides, the CDR3 is TGCAGCGTCACACGGCAGAGGGCTGAAGCTTTCTTT. It codes for CSVTRQRAEAFF.

The chain couples TRBV10-2 to TRBJ1-4, with a tentative D call TRBD1 (5 bases). Germline V lookup: CDR1 WSHSY, CDR2 SAAADI. Trimming cost V 4 bases and J 3 bases, with 12 bases left between them. CDR3 size: 15 residues. DNA for the CDR3: TGCGCCAGCAGTGGTAAGGGGCGGCCTAATGAAAAACTGTTTTTT. Its translation: CASSGKGRPNEKLFF.

The chain is built from TRBV11-3 and TRBJ2-3; TRBD1 agrees at 7 bases. This CDR3 contains 15 residues. Germline V lookup: CDR1 SGHNT, CDR2 YENEEA. Trimming took 5 bases from V and 0 from J; bases not matched to a gene: 5. This CDR3 reads CASSEGATSTDTQYF. CDR3 sequence (DNA): TGTGCCAGCAGCGAGGGGGCCACTAGCACAGATACGCAGTATTTT.

The chain couples TRBV11-2 to TRBJ1-1; D not certain. CDR3 size: 13 residues. Deletions cut 1 base from V and 3 bases from J, with 6 bases between. From germline, CDR1 is SGHAT and CDR2 FQNNGV. CDR3 sequence reads: CASSLVPDTEAFF. CDR3 bases: TGTGCCAGCAGCTTAGTCCCGGACACTGAAGCTTTCTTT.

The chain employs TRBV5-1 and TRBJ2-1; 12 positions agree with TRBD2. The junction had 8 bases not matched to a gene; V was cut back by 4 bases and J by 6 bases. CDR3 length: 16 residues. Germline V gene data show CDR1 as SGHRS and CDR2 as YFSETQ. The CDR3 region has the DNA TGCGCCAGCAGCCTCCCCCTAGCGGGGGGGGGCAATGAGCAGTTCTTC. Protein sequence: CASSLPLAGGGNEQFF. Looking up the rest from reference TRBV5-1 and TRBJ2-1 gives the full variable domain: KAGVTQTPRYLIKTRGQQVTLSCSPISGHRSVSWYQQTPGQGLQFLFEYFSETQRNKGNFPGRFSGRQFSNSRSEMNVSTLELGDSALYLCASSLPLAGGGNEQFFGPGTRLTVL.

This sequence joins TRBV27 and TRBJ1-5; 9 bases fit TRBD1. V was pared by 6 bases and J by 6 bases, with 9 bases of the junction left unmatched. Germline V gene lookup returns CDR1 MNHEY and CDR2 SMNVEV (reference sequence). CDR3 length: 15 residues. The CDR3 sequence is CASRSNDRGGQPQHF. CDR3 DNA sequence: TGTGCCAGCAGATCTAATGACAGGGGGGGTCAGCCCCAGCATTTT.

As concerns this clone: Different DNA sequences within this sample yield the same CDR3. The chain has TRBV27 and TRBJ2-6; D unclear. Germline V gene sequence: CDR1 MNHEY, CDR2 SMNVEV (reference sequence). V lost 6 bases and J lost 0, with 6 bases in between. The CDR3 has 14 amino acids. CDR3 sequence: CASSYSSGANVLTF. The CDR3 coding sequence is TGTGCCAGCAGCTACAGCTCTGGGGCCAACGTCCTGACTTTC.

The gene calls are TRBV3-1 (or the pseudogene TRBV3-2) and TRBJ2-3; 7 bases are shared with TRBD2. This CDR3 is built from 12 residues. CDR1 is LGHDT and CDR2 is YNNKEL in the germline V gene (reference sequence). After removal of 1 base from V and 13 bases from J, the junction contained 5 bases not matched to a gene. The CDR3 is CASSQGGREKYF. CDR3 sequence (DNA): TGTGCCAGCAGCCAAGGCGGGCGGGAGAAGTATTTT.

The rearrangement links TRBV6-5 to TRBJ2-7, with a possible D match to TRBD1 (6 bases). CDR1 and CDR2 (germline): MNHEY, SVGAGI. Trimming took off 5 bases at V and 2 bases at J, with 10 bases between the two ends. The CDR3 has 13 residues. The CDR3 loop is CASSRQVAYEQYF. The CDR3 DNA is TGTGCCAGCAGTAGACAGGTAGCCTACGAGCAGTACTTC.

This clone appeared a single time. The rearrangement links TRBV24-1 to TRBJ2-1, with 9 bases lining up with TRBD2. J was trimmed by 0 bases and V by 7 bases; bases with no gene match: 3. Per the germline V gene, CDR1 is KGHDR and CDR2 is SFDVKD. The CDR3 has 15 residues. The CDR3 spells CATSGAGGSYNEQFF. The CDR3 DNA follows: TGTGCCACCAGCGGAGCGGGGGGCTCCTACAATGAGCAGTTCTTC.

The V and J genes are TRBV6-4 and TRBJ2-3; TRBD2 matches at 7 bases. This CDR3 spans 14 amino acids. The trim removed 5 bases at V and 9 bases at J, leaving 11 bases unmatched. Germline CDR1 reads MRHNA; CDR2 reads SNTAGT. The CDR3 bases are TGTGCCAGCAGTCCGACGAGACTAGCCATGACGCAGTATTTT. Its translation: CASSPTRLAMTQYF.

This sequence joins TRBV30 and TRBJ1-1, with 11 bases lining up with TRBD1. The trim removed 8 bases at V and 3 bases at J, leaving 2 bases unmatched. The CDR3 covers 12 residues. Germline CDR1 is GTSNPN and CDR2 is SVGIG (reference sequence). DNA for the CDR3: TGTGCCGGACAGGGGGCTGACACTGAAGCTTTCTTT. Translating it yields CAGQGADTEAFF.